This TCR beta chain was identified in a study of T-cell memory formation after mild COVID-19. Study summary: TCR clusters showed largely donor specificity. Study-wide points: Second-wave clones peaking on day 37 lacked confirmed SARS-CoV-2 specificity. The pre-infection memory compartment contained some responding clones, suggesting cross-reactive memory joined.

The CDR3 is made up of 13 amino acids. Looked up from germline, CDR1 is SGHKS and CDR2 is YYEKEE (reference sequence). V was pared by 0 bases and J by 9 bases, with 10 bases between. This clonotype came up many times. Its antigen is not identified. Sample barcodes and UMIs were carried by the TCR alpha and TCR beta cDNA libraries that 5'RACE generated with constant-segment primers. MiXCR, run by TCRdb on the 5' RACE reads, gives a single entry per CDR3 protein. The sample includes a few hundred thousand distinct CDR3 sequences, 8% to 9.5% seen only once; the top ten take 20% to 25%. The J gene is TRBJ2-1, the V gene TRBV5-5, with a weak D call TRBD1 (6 bases). This TCR was recovered from a young man who had mild COVID-19 (a few samples of this study predate the infection). Cell type and time point are not known. Sequenced material: PBMCs or a T cell subset sorted from them (not recorded which). CDR3 DNA sequence: TGTGCCAGCAGCTTGGCCGTAGGGGGTGAGCAGTTCTTC. Protein sequence: CASSLAVGGEQFF. Full variable domain (outside the CDR3, taken from reference TRBV5-5 and TRBJ2-1): DAGVTQSPTHLIKTRGQQVTLRCSPISGHKSVSWYQQVLGQGPQFIFQYYEKEERGRGNFPDRFSARQFPNYSSELNVNALLLGDSALYLCASSLAVGGEQFFGPGTRLTVL.